A selection of T cell receptor beta chains follows, all from one sample in a study of T cell responses to AZD1222 COVID-19 vaccine. The repertoire was sequenced with immunoSEQ multiplex PCR; TCRdb's copy has only in-frame clones and lacks some. The sample records 20,000 to 30,000 clones, approximately 86% being singletons. The material sequenced was peripheral blood, taken 28 days after the second AZD1222 dose. These receptors were taken from an adult who received the AZD1222 COVID-19 vaccine. The CDR3 runs from the conserved cysteine through the conserved F or W. Each record gives: D gene, V gene, J gene, clone size, CDR3 protein, CDR3 DNA. D genes are given only for firm matches. Clone size is stated in some rows and not others, as once, few, many or a class when expanded.

TRBD1	TRBV6-2/TRBV6-3	TRBJ2-7	-	CASSRGQLLSGQYF	TGTGCCAGCAGTAGGGGACAGCTCCTCTCCGGGCAGTACTTC
TRBD1	TRBV5-4	TRBJ2-5	-	CASSFQTGGETQYF	TGTGCCAGCAGCTTTCAGACAGGGGGAGAGACCCAGTACTTC
-	TRBV30	TRBJ2-5	-	CAYMAPWEETQYF	TGTGCCTACATGGCCCCTTGGGAAGAGACCCAGTACTTC
-	TRBV5-1	TRBJ2-3	-	CASSFSTDTQYF	TGCGCCAGCAGCTTTAGCACAGATACGCAGTATTTT
-	TRBV5-1	TRBJ2-3	-	CASSLDSRSTDTQYF	TGCGCCAGCAGCTTGGATAGCCGTTCCACAGATACGCAGTATTTT
-	TRBV19	TRBJ2-5	-	CARGTEETQYF	TGTGCCAGGGGGACGGAAGAGACCCAGTACTTC
-	TRBV21-1	TRBJ1-4	-	CASSARDRSIGKLFF	TGTGCCAGCAGCGCCCGGGACAGGTCGATCGGAAAACTGTTTTTT
TRBD1	TRBV4-1	TRBJ2-3	-	CASSRGQITSTDTQYF	TGCGCCAGCAGTAGGGGGCAGATAACAAGCACAGATACGCAGTATTTT
TRBD2	TRBV5-1	TRBJ2-2	-	CASSETSGGTGELFF	TGCGCCAGCAGCGAGACTAGCGGGGGAACCGGGGAGCTGTTTTTT
-	TRBV5-6	TRBJ2-6	-	CASSPSPSGANVLTF	TGTGCCAGCAGCCCTAGCCCCTCTGGGGCCAACGTCCTGACTTTC
-	TRBV30	TRBJ2-2	-	CAWSNTGELFF	TGTGCCTGGTCCAACACCGGGGAGCTGTTTTTT
-	TRBV30	TRBJ2-3	-	CAWSLEGPALDTQYF	TGTGCCTGGAGTTTGGAGGGTCCTGCCCTAGATACGCAGTATTTT
-	TRBV2	TRBJ1-2	-	CASPVQTGHYGYTF	TGTGCCAGCCCCGTCCAGACAGGACACTATGGCTACACCTTC
TRBD1	TRBV2	TRBJ1-1	-	CASTPRWDRERAFF	TGTGCCAGCACCCCCCGATGGGACAGGGAAAGGGCTTTCTTT
-	TRBV5-1	TRBJ2-7	-	CASSRTLQTYEQYF	TGCGCCAGCAGTCGGACGCTACAAACCTACGAGCAGTACTTC
-	TRBV6-5	TRBJ2-5	-	CASSYSWQLSGETQYF	TGTGCCAGCAGTTACTCGTGGCAGCTGTCGGGCGAGACCCAGTACTTC
-	TRBV5-8	TRBJ1-4	-	CASSRRVWNPATNEKLFF	TGTGCCAGCAGCCGCAGGGTTTGGAACCCCGCAACTAATGAAAAACTGTTTTTT
-	TRBV5-1	TRBJ2-3	-	CASSWGDTDTQYF	TGCGCCAGCAGCTGGGGGGACACAGATACGCAGTATTTT
-	TRBV5-1	TRBJ2-2	-	CASSFRSGVNTGELFF	TGCGCCAGCAGCTTTAGGTCAGGCGTGAACACCGGGGAGCTGTTTTTT
-	TRBV5-6	TRBJ2-7	few	CASSYPGEQYF	TGTGCCAGCAGCTACCCGGGCGAGCAGTACTTC
-	TRBV7-2	TRBJ2-1	-	CATLPQSSYNEQFF	TGTGCCACCCTACCCCAGAGCTCCTACAATGAGCAGTTCTTC
TRBD1	TRBV19	TRBJ1-1	-	CASKTHRGVVDEAFF	TGTGCCAGTAAGACCCACAGGGGTGTGGTAGATGAAGCTTTCTTT
-	TRBV10-2	TRBJ2-7	-	CASSESGGVTYEQYF	TGCGCCAGCAGTGAGTCAGGGGGGGTGACCTACGAGCAGTACTTC
TRBD1	TRBV30	TRBJ1-5	-	CAWSGQVTNQPQHF	TGTGCCTGGTCGGGACAGGTGACAAATCAGCCCCAGCATTTT
-	TRBV2	TRBJ1-4	-	CASRVTGSNEKLFF	TGTGCCAGCAGGGTTACAGGTTCTAATGAAAAACTGTTTTTT
-	TRBV9	TRBJ2-5	once	CASSVAAGNQETQYF	TGTGCCAGCAGCGTAGCGGCGGGGAACCAAGAGACCCAGTACTTC
-	TRBV4-1	TRBJ1-6	-	CASSQDSAVSYNSPLHF	TGCGCCAGCAGCCAAGATTCGGCAGTCTCCTATAATTCACCCCTCCACTTT
TRBD2	TRBV10-3	TRBJ2-1	-	CAISGHAGGPDNEQFF	TGTGCCATCAGTGGGCACGCGGGGGGCCCAGACAATGAGCAGTTCTTC
-	TRBV21-1	TRBJ2-7	-	CASTQPPTSGTGPWTYEQYF	TGTGCCAGCACCCAACCCCCGACTAGCGGGACTGGACCGTGGACCTACGAGCAGTACTTC
-	TRBV5-1	TRBJ1-2	-	CASSGRGQPNYGYTF	TGCGCCAGCAGCGGCCGGGGGCAACCTAACTATGGCTACACCTTC
-	TRBV5-6	TRBJ1-3	-	CASSLQGSTIYF	TGTGCCAGCAGCTTGCAGGGGTCCACCATATATTTT
-	TRBV28	TRBJ1-2	-	CASSFPGRNYGYTF	TGTGCCAGCAGTTTTCCGGGACGGAACTATGGCTACACCTTC
TRBD1	TRBV5-4	TRBJ1-3	-	CASSSAGGSGNTIYF	TGTGCCAGCAGCTCGGCAGGGGGATCTGGAAACACCATATATTTT
TRBD1	TRBV18	TRBJ1-5	-	CASSPRDRGWSQPQHF	TGTGCCAGCTCACCGAGGGACAGGGGATGGAGTCAGCCCCAGCATTTT
TRBD1	TRBV2	TRBJ2-3	-	CASRRQGISTDTQYF	TGTGCCAGCAGAAGACAGGGAATTAGCACAGATACGCAGTATTTT
TRBD2	TRBV7-3	TRBJ2-3	-	CASSLRGRSGSFVDTQYF	TGTGCCAGCAGCTTAAGGGGTCGGAGCGGGAGTTTTGTAGATACGCAGTATTTT
TRBD1	TRBV13	TRBJ1-4	-	CASSVDRATNEKLFF	TGTGCCAGCAGCGTCGACAGGGCCACTAATGAAAAACTGTTTTTT
-	TRBV6-2/TRBV6-3	TRBJ2-5	-	CASSDVSGTTYPNEETQYF	TGTGCCAGCAGTGATGTCTCCGGGACAACTTACCCCAATGAAGAGACCCAGTACTTC
-	TRBV3-1/TRBV3-2	TRBJ1-1	-	CASARGHLEAFF	TGTGCCAGCGCCCGGGGACATCTTGAAGCTTTCTTT
-	TRBV14	TRBJ1-5	-	CASRGTGQSNQPQHF	TGTGCCAGCAGGGGTACCGGACAGAGCAATCAGCCCCAGCATTTT
-	TRBV6-5	TRBJ2-7	-	CASSYRVSYEQYF	TGTGCCAGCAGTTACAGGGTTTCCTACGAGCAGTACTTC
-	TRBV28	TRBJ1-5	once	CASIKGNGPPDQPQHF	TGTGCCAGCATCAAAGGGAACGGGCCCCCTGATCAGCCCCAGCATTTT